Listed below are T cell receptor beta chains from one sample, sequenced in a study of T cells in Graves' hyperthyroidism and ophthalmopathy. MiXCR was run by TCRdb on the multiplex PCR reads, yielding one entry per CDR3 protein. The table shows fewer than 400,000 distinct CDR3 sequences, with approximately 16% occurring only once. Input material: blood. The receptor set was obtained from a man aged 25-45 years with Graves' hyperthyroidism. Both conserved end residues are part of each CDR3. Fields, in order: V gene, D gene, clone size, J gene, CDR3 DNA, CDR3 protein. D genes are given only for firm matches. Expanded clones get a size class; other rows say once, few or many, or leave the size out.

V gene: TRBV11-2; D gene: .; clone size: many; J gene: TRBJ2-7; CDR3 DNA: TGTGCCAGCAGCCTACAGCTATACGAGCAGTACTTC; CDR3 protein: CASSLQLYEQYF
V gene: TRBV11-2; D gene: .; clone size: many; J gene: TRBJ1-1; CDR3 DNA: TGTGCCAGCCGACTCCAGCGGCAGACTGAAGCTTTCTTT; CDR3 protein: CASRLQRQTEAFF
V gene: TRBV19; D gene: .; clone size: few; J gene: TRBJ2-3; CDR3 DNA: TGTGCCAGTAGCGACGCATACACGGGACGAAATACGCAGTATTTT; CDR3 protein: CASSDAYTGRNTQYF
V gene: TRBV5-1; D gene: .; clone size: .; J gene: TRBJ2-6; CDR3 DNA: TGCGCCAGCTATCCACCGGGAGGGGCCAACGTCCTGACTTTC; CDR3 protein: CASYPPGGANVLTF
V gene: TRBV18; D gene: .; clone size: many; J gene: TRBJ1-5; CDR3 DNA: TGTGCCAGCTCACCACCAGTGGATCAGCCCCAGCATTTT; CDR3 protein: CASSPPVDQPQHF
V gene: TRBV5-5; D gene: .; clone size: many; J gene: TRBJ1-4; CDR3 DNA: TGTGCCAGCAGCTTTGGGGTCCGAGCGAATGAAAAACTGTTTTTT; CDR3 protein: CASSFGVRANEKLFF
V gene: TRBV7-9; D gene: TRBD2; clone size: few; J gene: TRBJ2-1; CDR3 DNA: TGTGCCAGCAGCTTAGCGAGGCTAGCGGGACCTTATGGGTTCTTC; CDR3 protein: CASSLARLAGPYGFF
V gene: TRBV12-3/TRBV12-4; D gene: .; clone size: .; J gene: TRBJ1-2; CDR3 DNA: TGTGCCAGCAGCCCAGGCTGGGATCGGACCTTC; CDR3 protein: CASSPGWDRTF
V gene: TRBV12-3/TRBV12-4; D gene: .; clone size: .; J gene: TRBJ1-2; CDR3 DNA: TGTGCCAGCATTCAAACAGGGTTATCTAACTATGGCTACACCTTC; CDR3 protein: CASIQTGLSNYGYTF
V gene: TRBV24-1; D gene: .; clone size: few; J gene: TRBJ1-4; CDR3 DNA: TGTGCCACCAGTGCCGCCGGGACACTGAATGAAAAACTGTTTTTT; CDR3 protein: CATSAAGTLNEKLFF
V gene: TRBV4-2; D gene: TRBD2; clone size: few; J gene: TRBJ2-2; CDR3 DNA: TGTGCCAGCAGCCTTAGACTAGCGGGAGAGGACGGGGAGCTGTTTTTT; CDR3 protein: CASSLRLAGEDGELFF
V gene: TRBV12-3/TRBV12-4; D gene: TRBD1; clone size: many; J gene: TRBJ1-5; CDR3 DNA: TGTGCCAGCAGTTTAGCGGACAGGCTCAATCAGCCCCAGCATTTT; CDR3 protein: CASSLADRLNQPQHF
V gene: TRBV12-3/TRBV12-4; D gene: .; clone size: many; J gene: TRBJ2-7; CDR3 DNA: TGTGCCAGCAGTCTATGGGGTCTCCGCTACGAGCAGTACTTC; CDR3 protein: CASSLWGLRYEQYF
V gene: TRBV12-3/TRBV12-4; D gene: .; clone size: .; J gene: TRBJ2-3; CDR3 DNA: TGTGCCAGCAGTTTCCTTTTATTTGGGGATACGCAGTATTTT; CDR3 protein: CASSFLLFGDTQYF
V gene: TRBV19; D gene: TRBD2; clone size: .; J gene: TRBJ2-7; CDR3 DNA: TGTGCCAGTAGTCCTTACAGCGGGGGATACGAGCAGTACTTC; CDR3 protein: CASSPYSGGYEQYF
V gene: TRBV3-1; D gene: .; clone size: many; J gene: TRBJ2-3; CDR3 DNA: TGTGCCAGCAGCCCTCCGGGACTCAATACGCAGTATTTT; CDR3 protein: CASSPPGLNTQYF
V gene: TRBV25-1; D gene: TRBD1; clone size: .; J gene: TRBJ1-2; CDR3 DNA: TGTGCCAGCAGTGAATCGGGGACAGTAGTGGGCTACACCTTC; CDR3 protein: CASSESGTVVGYTF
V gene: TRBV12-3/TRBV12-4; D gene: .; clone size: few; J gene: TRBJ1-1; CDR3 DNA: TGTGCCAGCAGCGAAGCCGGGTCGGACGATTGTGAAGCTTTCTTT; CDR3 protein: CASSEAGSDDCEAFF
V gene: TRBV7-9; D gene: TRBD2; clone size: few; J gene: TRBJ2-2; CDR3 DNA: TGTGCCAGCAGCTTAAGGGACTATCCTACCGGGGAGCTGTTTTTT; CDR3 protein: CASSLRDYPTGELFF
V gene: TRBV28; D gene: TRBD1; clone size: few; J gene: TRBJ1-4; CDR3 DNA: TGTGCCAGCAGTATTATAGGGGGCGCCGGGGAAAAACTGTTTTTT; CDR3 protein: CASSIIGGAGEKLFF
V gene: TRBV5-1; D gene: TRBD1; clone size: many; J gene: TRBJ1-1; CDR3 DNA: TGCGCCAGCAGCTCGGGACAGTTACAGAACACTGAAGCTTTCTTT; CDR3 protein: CASSSGQLQNTEAFF
V gene: TRBV27; D gene: .; clone size: many; J gene: TRBJ1-1; CDR3 DNA: TGTGCCATCCAAGAAGGGAGGAACACTGAAGCTTTCTTT; CDR3 protein: CAIQEGRNTEAFF
V gene: TRBV5-1; D gene: .; clone size: .; J gene: TRBJ2-2; CDR3 DNA: TGCGCCAGCAGCTTTGTTGACGACACCGGGGAGCTGTTTTTT; CDR3 protein: CASSFVDDTGELFF
V gene: TRBV5-1; D gene: TRBD1; clone size: .; J gene: TRBJ1-1; CDR3 DNA: TGCGCCAGCAGCGTCAGGGGGCGCGGAACTGAAGCTTTCTTT; CDR3 protein: CASSVRGRGTEAFF
V gene: TRBV30; D gene: .; clone size: many; J gene: TRBJ1-2; CDR3 DNA: TGTGCCTGGAGGGATCGGGGTCCTGGGGATGGCTACACCTTC; CDR3 protein: CAWRDRGPGDGYTF
V gene: TRBV18; D gene: .; clone size: few; J gene: TRBJ2-3; CDR3 DNA: TGTGCCAGCTCACCAGGTAGAATGGGGGCGCCGGATACGCAGTATTTT; CDR3 protein: CASSPGRMGAPDTQYF
V gene: TRBV11-2; D gene: .; clone size: many; J gene: TRBJ1-2; CDR3 DNA: TGTGCCAGCAGCTTAGGGATCGATGGCTACACCTTC; CDR3 protein: CASSLGIDGYTF
V gene: TRBV9; D gene: .; clone size: .; J gene: TRBJ1-6; CDR3 DNA: TGTGCCAGCAGCGTAGGACGGAACAATTCACCCCTCCACTTT; CDR3 protein: CASSVGRNNSPLHF
V gene: TRBV10-3; D gene: TRBD2; clone size: .; J gene: TRBJ2-1; CDR3 DNA: TGTGCCGCCGCGGGGACTAGCCGCAATGAGCAGTTCTTC; CDR3 protein: CAAAGTSRNEQFF
V gene: TRBV15; D gene: TRBD2; clone size: .; J gene: TRBJ2-4; CDR3 DNA: TGTGCCACCAGCGGAGAGGTGGCAGGGAGGGATATTCAGTACTTC; CDR3 protein: CATSGEVAGRDIQYF
V gene: TRBV14; D gene: .; clone size: many; J gene: TRBJ1-2; CDR3 DNA: TGTGCCAGCAGCCTCCTCGGGACACAGGGTGGCTACACCTTC; CDR3 protein: CASSLLGTQGGYTF
V gene: TRBV12-3/TRBV12-4; D gene: TRBD2; clone size: many; J gene: TRBJ2-4; CDR3 DNA: TGTGCCAGCAACCAGGGCGGGGGGGCGAACATTCAGTACTTC; CDR3 protein: CASNQGGGANIQYF
V gene: TRBV28; D gene: TRBD1; clone size: many; J gene: TRBJ1-2; CDR3 DNA: TGTGCCAGTACTACAGGGGGAGGTCAAGGCTATGGCTACACCTTC; CDR3 protein: CASTTGGGQGYGYTF
V gene: TRBV15; D gene: TRBD2; clone size: many; J gene: TRBJ2-7; CDR3 DNA: TGTGCCACCAGCAGAGATCTAGCGGGAGGGGGCGAGCAGTACTTC; CDR3 protein: CATSRDLAGGGEQYF
V gene: TRBV10-3; D gene: .; clone size: .; J gene: TRBJ1-5; CDR3 DNA: TGTGCCATCAGTGATCGGGGGCAGAGCAATCAGCCCCAGCATTTT; CDR3 protein: CAISDRGQSNQPQHF
V gene: TRBV20-1; D gene: .; clone size: once; J gene: TRBJ1-2; CDR3 DNA: TGCAGTGCTAGAGATGCCAGGGTTAACTATGGCTACACCTTC; CDR3 protein: CSARDARVNYGYTF
V gene: TRBV6-5; D gene: TRBD1; clone size: many; J gene: TRBJ2-7; CDR3 DNA: TGTGCCAGCAGTTACTCGAACCGGGACAGGGCGGGCTACGAGCAGTACTTC; CDR3 protein: CASSYSNRDRAGYEQYF
V gene: TRBV9; D gene: TRBD2; clone size: .; J gene: TRBJ2-1; CDR3 DNA: TGTGCCAGCAGCGTAGTTGCGGGAGGGCCGGGTGAGCAGTTCTTC; CDR3 protein: CASSVVAGGPGEQFF
V gene: TRBV7-9; D gene: .; clone size: few; J gene: TRBJ1-5; CDR3 DNA: TGTGCCAGCAGCTTAGGCCGTGCATCTAGCAATCAGCCCCAGCATTTT; CDR3 protein: CASSLGRASSNQPQHF
V gene: TRBV4-1; D gene: .; clone size: .; J gene: TRBJ2-5; CDR3 DNA: TGCGCCAGCAGCCAAGATGCTCGAGCGGTACTTCAAGAGACCCAGTACTTC; CDR3 protein: CASSQDARAVLQETQYF
V gene: TRBV3-1; D gene: .; clone size: many; J gene: TRBJ1-5; CDR3 DNA: TGTGCCAGCAGCCAAGATAGGAATACCAATCAGCCCCAGCATTTT; CDR3 protein: CASSQDRNTNQPQHF
V gene: TRBV2; D gene: TRBD2; clone size: few; J gene: TRBJ2-5; CDR3 DNA: TGTGCCAGCAATTCGATAACCGGGAGGACCGGTGAGACCCAGTACTTC; CDR3 protein: CASNSITGRTGETQYF
V gene: TRBV6-2/TRBV6-3; D gene: .; clone size: many; J gene: TRBJ2-5; CDR3 DNA: TGTGCCAGCAGTTCCCCGGGGGACCGTCTCGGGACCCAGTACTTC; CDR3 protein: CASSSPGDRLGTQYF
V gene: TRBV2; D gene: TRBD1; clone size: many; J gene: TRBJ2-5; CDR3 DNA: TGTGCCAGCAGTGAAATCCAGGGGGTGGAGACCCAGTACTTC; CDR3 protein: CASSEIQGVETQYF
V gene: TRBV11-2; D gene: TRBD1; clone size: many; J gene: TRBJ2-7; CDR3 DNA: TGTGCCAGCAGCTTTGGGACAGGGTCCTACGAGCAGTACTTC; CDR3 protein: CASSFGTGSYEQYF
V gene: TRBV6-1; D gene: .; clone size: many; J gene: TRBJ2-5; CDR3 DNA: TGTGCCAGCAGAATTCCAGGGGCCCTGGAGACCCAGTACTTC; CDR3 protein: CASRIPGALETQYF
V gene: TRBV5-1; D gene: .; clone size: .; J gene: TRBJ1-5; CDR3 DNA: TGCGCCAGCAGCATTCAGGGGAGCCAGCCCCAGCATTTT; CDR3 protein: CASSIQGSQPQHF
V gene: TRBV6-5; D gene: .; clone size: .; J gene: TRBJ2-7; CDR3 DNA: TGTGCCAGCAGTTACTCTGGACAGTCCTACGAGCAGTACTTC; CDR3 protein: CASSYSGQSYEQYF
V gene: TRBV6-5; D gene: TRBD1; clone size: once; J gene: TRBJ1-1; CDR3 DNA: TGTGCCAGCAGTTATGGACAGGAGAACACTGGAGCTTTCTTT; CDR3 protein: CASSYGQENTGAFF
V gene: TRBV5-5; D gene: .; clone size: many; J gene: TRBJ2-5; CDR3 DNA: TGTGCCAGCAGCTTAGACGGGGGCTGGGAGACCCAGTACTTC; CDR3 protein: CASSLDGGWETQYF
V gene: TRBV2; D gene: .; clone size: .; J gene: TRBJ2-1; CDR3 DNA: TGTGCCAGCAGTGAGTGGCCGGGGGCGAGATTTAATGAGCAGTTCTTC; CDR3 protein: CASSEWPGARFNEQFF
V gene: TRBV28; D gene: .; clone size: .; J gene: TRBJ2-4; CDR3 DNA: TGTGCCAGCAGTCCCCCCGCCGGGGGCAAAAACATTCAGTACTTC; CDR3 protein: CASSPPAGGKNIQYF
V gene: TRBV7-9; D gene: TRBD2; clone size: .; J gene: TRBJ2-1; CDR3 DNA: TGTGCCAGCAGCTTAACGGGAGGGCCCACCGCCTACAATGAGCAGTTCTTC; CDR3 protein: CASSLTGGPTAYNEQFF